This T cell receptor beta chain is from a study of blood T cells in healthy people across ages. Sample-barcoded 5' priming and a J-beta primer mix drove a second PCR of roughly 6 to 12 cycles. Each CDR3 protein gets one entry after TCRdb re-called the 5' RACE reads with MiXCR. Seen here are 710,000 or so distinct CDR3 sequences, about a fifth observed once, and the top ten hold about 22%. The trim removed 2 bases at V and 0 bases at J, leaving 5 bases unmatched. This CDR3 has 15 amino acids. Per the germline V gene, CDR1 is GTSNPN and CDR2 is SVGIG (reference sequence). The table lists this clonotype with many counts.

The chain combines TRBV30 with TRBJ2-7; 9 positions match TRBD2. The sequenced sample was blood. The clonotype originates from a man between 65 and 79 years old in good health. The CDR3: CAWSPFSGSSYEQYV. The DNA for the CDR3 is TGTGCCTGGAGTCCCTTTAGCGGGAGCTCCTACGAGCAGTACGTC.